Given below is one T cell receptor beta chain in context. Its antigen is undetermined. Template switching introduced a universal primer site, and the cDNA bore unique molecular identifiers. TCRdb independently ran MiXCR on the 5' RACE reads; one entry per CDR3 protein. The sample yields about 250,000 distinct CDR3 sequences, over 12% seen once. The record originates from a study of identical twins. Study findings and constraints: One should note that invariant MAIT and iNKT cells could partly confound zero-insertion analyses. Weaker excess sharing between twins was seen in beta out-of-frame sequences. Out-of-frame sharing of TCR alpha in monozygotic twins was underestimated by models.

Sequencing used memory (CD45RO+) T cells sorted from blood. The clonotype comes from a woman aged 18-29 years in good health.

CDR3 sequence: CASSYRGSHTGELFF. The DNA for the CDR3 is TGTGCCAGCAGTTACAGGGGCAGTCACACCGGGGAGCTGTTTTTT. This sequence joins TRBV6-7 and TRBJ2-2; TRBD1 is a possible D gene (5 bases). TRBV6-7 is identified as an open reading frame with a role that is uncertain. V shed 2 bases and J shed 3 bases, with 10 bases lying between them. The CDR3 spans 15 residues.